The entry below gives a single T cell receptor (beta chain) sequence along with its context. The V gene lost 6 bases and the J gene lost 8 bases, with 19 bases spanning the gap. The germline CDR1 and CDR2 sequences are MNHNS and SASEGT. The CDR3 loop spans 14 amino acids. Produced via immunoSEQ multiplex PCR; TCRdb's table is partial and in-frame only. Seen here are tens of thousands of clones, about four fifths observed once, and the top ten hold 5%. The data belong to a study of OX40 agonist ivuxolimab in advanced cancers. The clonotype comes from an adult with an advanced solid tumor such as melanoma, head and neck, liver or kidney cancer. The chain combines TRBV6-1 with TRBJ1-2; possible D gene TRBD1, 5 bases. The sequenced sample was CD4+ or CD8+ T cells sorted from blood, obtained in a trial of the OX40 agonist ivuxolimab. The CDR3 DNA follows: TGTGCCAGCAGACCAGGGTTTCAGGCGGGAGGCTACACCTTC. This encodes CASRPGFQAGGYTF.